This TCR beta chain came from a study of tumor-infiltrating lymphocytes in primary liver carcinoma (dated by TCRdb to the late 2010s). Regarding the study in general: Between late 2015 and March 2016, a handful of patients in China with histopathologically diagnosed primary liver carcinoma had surgical resection. Of the five patients (three men and two women, aged 30 to 69 years), four had hepatocellular carcinoma and one had combined HCC and intrahepatic cholangiocarcinoma. The five patients had tumors staged T1-T3 N0M0, with maximum diameters ranging from about 4 to 10 cm. Roughly 3.65 to 7.5 million productive TCRbeta reads were obtained per sample, and no significant difference in read depth was found between tissue types. For each liver tumor, the study sampled five regions along with adjacent normal tissue and blood, and applied TCRbeta repertoire sequencing, expression microarrays and whole-exome sequencing. TCRbeta repertoire sequencing covered 35 or so specimens from 5 patients: 25 or so tumor regions, 5 adjacent noncancerous liver tissues and 5 peripheral blood samples. High reproducibility was observed for the technical replicate repertoires, with mean shared-clone rates roughly 0.87 and correlation coefficients above 0.95.

In the germline V gene, CDR1 corresponds to LGHNA and CDR2 to YSLEER. The cysteine opens and the phenylalanine closes a CDR3 of 16 amino acids. Only CDR3 DNA remains: 48 bases, in frame from the first base. For this clonotype: The antigen this receptor binds is unknown. One end of the junction fails to match germline, which may point to a read error.

Using a constant-region primer and ProtoScript II reverse transcriptase, TCRbeta-specific cDNA was reverse-transcribed from about 540 ng total RNA. TCRbeta libraries were built with three nested multiplex PCR rounds, a slightly modified ARM-PCR procedure. The first two PCR rounds used multiplex TRBV1-TRBV30 forward primers with a Cbeta reverse primer, each for approximately 10 cycles. Sample barcodes and Illumina adapters were attached in a final 25-cycle PCR using Deep VentR polymerase. Before sequencing, amplicons of 200-500 bp were purified from gel using a QIAquick gel extraction kit. An Illumina HiSeq 2500 was used to sequence the TCRbeta amplicons with 250-bp paired-end reads. The published analysis was carried out like this. To recover full CDR3 sequences, reads were quality-trimmed using Trimmomatic v0.33 and paired reads were then merged using FLASH v1.2.11. MiGEC v1.2.1b assigned V, D and J germline segments to the rearranged TCRbeta sequences. VDJtools v1.0.0 computed clonotype statistics and Shannon-Wiener diversity indices. Except for diversity analysis, only the 250 most abundant clonotypes of each sample were used in subsequent analyses to reduce sampling bias. TCRdb trimmed the raw reads at Q25, called clones with MiXCR and kept productive beta chains. Rows with a matching CDR3 protein are joined into one entry that keeps the most common DNA and genes. The authors' filters were not applied to this entry. The sample has 300,000 to 400,000 distinct CDR3 sequences on record, 65% of them singletons. Of the sample, about 9.4% is held by the ten largest clones.

General conclusions and limits of the study: The top 250 clones made up a significantly larger repertoire fraction in tumors than in blood (p = 0.039). Only the TCR beta chain was sequenced, so true repertoire diversity is likely underestimated because unpaired alpha chains were not captured. Since the samples were bulk and unsorted, there was no way to compare CD4+ and CD8+ T cell repertoires. Consistent with antigen-driven expansion, pairs of tumor regions showed higher repertoire overlap (mean around 36%) than either tumor-adjacent pairs (about 17%) or tumor-blood pairs (around 15%). With just a few patients in the study, the authors point out that the findings should be validated in a larger study.

RNA from unsorted whole blood was extracted with TRIzol reagent, and germline DNA was obtained with the DNeasy Blood & Tissue kit. At the time of sampling, the patients had chronic HBV infection and had not received any treatment. Before surgery, 3.5 to 4 milliliters of peripheral blood were drawn into K2EDTA tubes. The source material was peripheral blood. The clonotype was recovered from a man aged 35 to 55 with primary liver carcinoma and hepatitis B virus infection. The V and J segments used are TRBV4-3 and TRBJ2-2, with 7 bases matching TRBD2. CDR3 region: CDSSQVRGGNTGELFF. The DNA sequence is given as TGCGACAGCAGCCAAGTCCGGGGAGGGAACACCGGTGAGCTGTTTTTT.